What follows are 29 T cell receptor beta chains derived from one specimen sequenced in a study of blood T cells in healthy people across ages. Together with a sample-barcoded 5' primer, a J-beta primer mix was included in a second PCR lasting 7 to 11 cycles. TCRdb reanalysed the 5' RACE reads using MiXCR and keeps one entry per CDR3 protein. The sample contains roughly 1,100,000 distinct CDR3 sequences, 20% to 25% of which appear only once. Another study also made use of these data, one on T cells of mothers and their children.

The sequencing sample was made of blood. Receptor source: a girl aged 2 to 9 in good health.

The sample holds a few counts of this clonotype. The chain employs TRBV4-3 and TRBJ2-5; TRBD1 is a possible D gene (5 bases). In germline, CDR1 is LGHNA, CDR2 YSLEER. Trimming cost V 1 base and J 4 bases, with 16 bases left between them. The CDR3 loop spans 16 amino acids. This CDR3 reads CASSQGGRGAGETQYF. The CDR3 DNA is TGCGCCAGCAGCCAAGGTGGAAGGGGCGCAGGAGAGACCCAGTACTTC.

The table lists this clonotype with a few counts. The chain employs TRBV6-6 and TRBJ1-4, with no clear D. CDR3 length equals 13 residues. Germline CDR1 and CDR2: MNHNY and SVGAGI (reference sequence). V lost 0 bases, J lost 14 bases, and 13 bases lay in between. The CDR3 region has the DNA TGTGCCAGCAGTTACTCGGGCCTTCGGGCCCTGTTTTTT. Translated: CASSYSGLRALFF.

The rearrangement uses TRBV29-1 and TRBJ2-4; D call uncertain. V lost 5 bases, J lost 0 bases, and 8 bases lay in between. Germline assignment: CDR1 SQVTM and CDR2 ANQGSEA. The CDR3 spans 13 residues. The CDR3 sequence is CSVLMIAKNIQYF. CDR3 nucleotide sequence: TGCAGCGTTTTAATGATAGCCAAAAACATTCAGTACTTC.

This clonotype was recorded a few times. The V call is TRBV6-5, the J call TRBJ2-1; D may be TRBD1 (8 bases). The V gene lost 2 bases and the J gene lost 8 bases, with 16 bases spanning the gap. The CDR3 extends over 15 amino acids. Germline CDR1 is MNHEY and CDR2 is SVGAGI. The DNA for the CDR3 is TGTGCCAGCAGTTACACGGACAGGGAGGGATATGAGCAGTTCTTC. This translates into CASSYTDREGYEQFF.

This clonotype was picked up a small number of times. The chain has TRBV7-2 and TRBJ2-2, with unresolved D. Germline CDR1 is SGHTA and CDR2 is FQGNSA. Trimming shortened V by 4 bases and J by 4 bases, and 10 bases separated the two germline ends. CDR3 size: 14 residues. This chain's CDR3 is CASSSKSSTGELFF. The DNA of the CDR3 is TGTGCCAGCAGCTCAAAGTCTTCCACCGGGGAGCTGTTTTTT.

This clonotype has only one observation. The chain joins TRBV20-1 to TRBJ2-7, with D hard to call. Germline V gene sequence: CDR1 DFQATT, CDR2 SNEGSKA (reference sequence). The length of the CDR3 is 15 residues. V lost 6 bases and J 2 bases, leaving 20 bases between the germline ends. The CDR3 DNA reads TGCAGTGCCCGACCCGGAGCCCGTGACACCTACGAGCAGTACTTC. This encodes CSARPGARDTYEQYF.

The rearrangement uses TRBV2 and TRBJ1-6; no clear D. The V gene's germline CDR1 is SNHLY and CDR2 FYNNEI. This CDR3 contains 14 residues. The V end was cut by 6 bases, the J end by 4 bases, with 10 bases between. The CDR3 region is CASRPGSYNSPLHF. CDR3 nucleotides: TGTGCCAGCAGGCCGGGATCTTATAATTCACCCCTCCACTTT.

This clonotype was picked up a small number of times. The chain recombines TRBV7-2 with TRBJ2-5, with 13 bases identical to TRBD2. J gave up 6 bases and V 5 bases, and 9 bases lay outside the gene matches. The V gene's germline CDR1 is SGHTA and CDR2 FQGNSA. The CDR3 runs to 16 residues. The DNA for the CDR3 is TGTGCCAGCAGCCCCCTACTAGCGGGGGGGCCGAAGACCCAGTACTTC. Its protein is CASSPLLAGGPKTQYF.

This sequence joins TRBV12-3 or TRBV12-4 and TRBJ2-3, with D perhaps matching TRBD1 (6 bases). The CDR3 runs 14 residues. Between the trimmed V and J ends, which lost 8 bases and 2 bases, there was a span of 14 bases. Written as DNA, the CDR3 is TGTGCCAGCGGAGGACAGCATCTCACAGATACGCAGTATTTT. It codes for CASGGQHLTDTQYF.

For this clonotype: At one of its ends the junction is not consistent with the germline gene, which may arise from a read error. The chain carries TRBV4-1 and TRBJ1-4; no clear D gene. Looked up from germline, CDR1 is MGHRA and CDR2 is YSYEKL. The CDR3 loop spans 15 amino acids. The CDR3 coding sequence is TGCGCCAGCAGCCAAGACAGGATAACTAATGAAAAGCTGTTTTTT. Translating gives CASSQDRITNEKLFF.

The CDR3 DNA reads as TGTGCCAGCAGCTTCACCCCTCGACTAGCGGAGAGCGTACCTAGCACAGATACGCAGTATTTT. Translation gives CASSFTPRLAESVPSTDTQYF. The rearrangement links TRBV5-5 to TRBJ2-3, with 9 bases aligning to TRBD2. This CDR3 is built from 21 residues. Germline CDR1 and CDR2: SGHKS and YYEKEE (reference sequence). With 2 bases clipped from V and 0 bases from J, the junction kept 19 bases outside the gene matches.

CDR3 amino acids: CASSSGQPESEKLFF. Here the CDR3 DNA reads TGTGCCAGCAGCTCAGGACAGCCTGAAAGTGAAAAACTGTTTTTT. The chain uses TRBV11-1 and TRBJ1-4; D might be TRBD1 (6 bases). Trimming removed 4 bases at V and 7 bases at J, with 16 bases between. Germline values: CDR1 SGHAT, CDR2 FQDESV (reference sequence). The CDR3 totals 15 residues.

This clonotype was seen a few times. The chain is built from TRBV4-1 and TRBJ2-1; the D gene is possibly TRBD2 (6 bases). The germline CDR1 and CDR2 sequences are MGHRA and YSYEKL. The CDR3 loop spans 15 amino acids. Trimming pared 1 base from V and 9 bases from J, leaving 16 bases between. The CDR3 protein is CASSQVGAGKGEQFF. CDR3 sequence (DNA): TGCGCCAGCAGCCAAGTTGGTGCGGGGAAGGGTGAGCAGTTCTTC.

The rearrangement uses TRBV28 and TRBJ1-5; TRBD1 agrees at 8 bases. This CDR3 has 15 amino acids. V was clipped by 2 bases and J by 5 bases; unmatched bases: 5. Germline CDR1 reads MDHEN; CDR2 reads SYDVKM. The CDR3 loop reads CASSLIGRGHQPQHF. CDR3 DNA: TGTGCCAGCAGTTTAATTGGCAGGGGGCATCAGCCCCAGCATTTT.

Turning to this clonotype: One junction end disagrees with the germline gene, perhaps due to a read error. V gene TRBV15 combines with J gene TRBJ1-6, with D hard to call. The CDR3 is 16 residues long. Germline V gene data show CDR1 as LNHNV and CDR2 as YYDKDF (reference sequence). DNA of the CDR3: TGTGCCACCGGCAGCCTCCGGAGGGTGAAGGATTCACCCCTCCACTTT. Translated: CATGSLRRVKDSPLHF.

The chain recombines TRBV6-5 with TRBJ2-1; the D is unclear. Germline-derived CDR1 and CDR2 are MNHEY and SVGAGI. The CDR3 runs 15 residues. The germline V and J ends were trimmed by 0 bases and 0 bases, with 6 bases remaining between them. CDR3 DNA: TGTGCCAGCAGTTACTCCTCTAGCTCCTACAATGAGCAGTTCTTC. It codes for CASSYSSSSYNEQFF.

The V gene is TRBV6-5, the J gene TRBJ2-2; D is unresolved. V lost 1 base, J lost 3 bases, and 15 bases lay in between. Germline loops: CDR1 MNHEY, CDR2 SVGAGI. This CDR3 region has 17 residues. The CDR3 DNA reads TGTGCCAGCAGTTACTTTCTTCGAATTAGGGACACCGGGGAGCTGTTTTTT. Its protein is CASSYFLRIRDTGELFF.

V is TRBV20-1 and J is TRBJ2-1; 12 bases map to TRBD2. This CDR3 has 13 residues. V was pared by 8 bases and J by 5 bases, with 4 bases of the junction left unmatched. Germline V gene data show CDR1 as DFQATT and CDR2 as SNEGSKA (reference sequence). The CDR3 loop is CSFTSGGNNEQFF. The CDR3 DNA is TGCAGTTTTACTAGCGGGGGGAACAATGAGCAGTTCTTC.

Only a few counts were recorded for this clonotype. The chain uses TRBV4-2 and TRBJ2-7; perhaps D is TRBD1 or TRBD2 (6 bases each). Trimming removed 4 bases from V and 3 bases from J, with 19 bases in between. CDR3 size: 16 residues. The germline gives CDR1 LGHNA, CDR2 YNFKEQ. The CDR3 protein is CASSPGGQRTRYEQYF. The CDR3 bases are TGTGCCAGCAGCCCCGGGGGCCAGCGGACTCGCTACGAGCAGTACTTC.

The rearrangement uses TRBV5-1 and TRBJ1-2, with 7 positions matching TRBD1. The ends lost 3 bases at V and 3 bases at J; junction bases unmatched: 8. In germline, CDR1 is SGHRS, CDR2 YFSETQ. This CDR3 region has 15 residues. CDR3 in amino acids: CASSSGSQGDYGYTF. The CDR3 coding sequence is TGCGCCAGCAGCTCAGGAAGTCAGGGGGACTATGGCTACACCTTC. Complete variable domain (other parts from reference TRBV5-1 and TRBJ1-2): KAGVTQTPRYLIKTRGQQVTLSCSPISGHRSVSWYQQTPGQGLQFLFEYFSETQRNKGNFPGRFSGRQFSNSRSEMNVSTLELGDSALYLCASSSGSQGDYGYTFGSGTRLTVV.

V usage is TRBV12-3 or TRBV12-4 and J usage is TRBJ2-6; 14 bases map to TRBD2. The CDR3 has 19 amino acids. V was clipped by 4 bases and J by 2 bases; unmatched bases: 7. The CDR3 sequence: CASSYRGLAGVPGANVLTF. The CDR3 DNA reads as TGTGCCAGCAGTTACCGGGGACTAGCGGGAGTCCCTGGGGCCAACGTCCTGACTTTC.

This clonotype was seen a few times. The V and J genes are TRBV11-2 and TRBJ2-1; TRBD2 matches at 11 bases. Looked up from germline, CDR1 is SGHAT and CDR2 is FQNNGV. The junction had 10 bases not matched to a gene; V was cut back by 2 bases and J by 7 bases. The CDR3 has 17 amino acids. In DNA form, the CDR3 reads TGTGCCAGCAGCTTAATGATTAGCGGGGGGGCCGCTAATGAGCAGTTCTTC. It translates to CASSLMISGGAANEQFF. The variable domain in full, with the rest retrieved from reference TRBV11-2 and TRBJ2-1, is EAGVAQSPRYKIIEKRQSVAFWCNPISGHATLYWYQQILGQGPKLLIQFQNNGVVDDSQLPKDRFSAERLKGVDSTLKIQPAKLEDSAVYLCASSLMISGGAANEQFFGPGTRLTVL.

The V gene is TRBV12-3 or TRBV12-4, the J gene TRBJ2-7; possibly TRBD1 for D (6 bases). V was clipped by 3 bases and J by 6 bases, with 15 bases between them. The CDR3 has 14 amino acids. Here the CDR3 DNA reads TGTGCCAGCAGTTTCGGCGGCAGGGGAAGCGAGCAGTACTTC. Amino acid sequence: CASSFGGRGSEQYF.

A few counts support this clonotype. The rearrangement links TRBV12-3 or TRBV12-4 to TRBJ2-1; 7 bases are a match to TRBD2. Unmatched junction bases numbered 2, after V lost 7 bases and J lost 2 bases. The CDR3 extends over 13 amino acids. The CDR3 DNA reads as TGTGCCAGCAACAGCGGGGCCTACAATGAGCAGTTCTTC. Amino acids: CASNSGAYNEQFF.

On this clonotype: Germline is not matched at one junction end, which may reflect a read error. V is TRBV13 and J is TRBJ1-2; the D gene is possibly TRBD1 (6 bases). CDR1 PRHDT and CDR2 FYEKMQ come from the germline V gene (reference sequence). The CDR3 covers 14 residues. The CDR3 DNA follows: TGTGCCAGCAGCCCCACAGGGTCTAACGATGGCTACACCTTC. Translated: CASSPTGSNDGYTF.

In this sample, this clonotype turned up many times. The V call is TRBV20-1, the J call TRBJ2-7, with TRBD1 identical over 10 bases. Germline V gene lookup returns CDR1 DFQATT and CDR2 SNEGSKA (reference sequence). V lost 3 bases to trimming and J lost 2 bases; unmatched junction nucleotides: 1. The CDR3 contains 13 residues. CDR3 bases: TGCAGTGCTAGGGACAGGGGGGCCTACGAGCAGTACTTC. This gives the protein CSARDRGAYEQYF.

This clonotype has just a few counts. One junction end does not reproduce the germline sequence, and a read error may be involved. V is TRBV7-2 and J is TRBJ2-2; 10 nucleotides match TRBD2. The CDR3 is 15 amino acids. Germline V gene sequence: CDR1 SGHTA, CDR2 FQGNSA. The CDR3 nucleotides are TGCGCCAGCAGCTTCAGCGGGGGGGCCGGCGGGGAGCTGTTTTTT. Translated, it gives CASSFSGGAGGELFF.

This clonotype showed up just a few times. The junction shows a germline mismatch at one end, possibly a read error. The V and J genes are TRBV6-1 and TRBJ2-3; TRBD2 agrees at 13 bases. Germline V gives CDR1 MNHNS, CDR2 SASEGT. CDR3 length: 16 residues. The CDR3, as DNA: TGTACCAGCAGTCGGACTAGCGGGAGATCCGGAGATACGCAGTATTTT. Protein sequence: CTSSRTSGRSGDTQYF.

This clonotype was counted at least ten times. The gene calls are TRBV7-9 and TRBJ2-7; 9 bases are shared with TRBD2. Trimming cost V 8 bases and J 2 bases; bases outside gene matches: 10. CDR3 length: 15 amino acids. Germline values: CDR1 SEHNR, CDR2 FQNEAQ (reference sequence). The CDR3 DNA follows: TGTGCCAGCTCAGCTAGCGGGGCCAAAACCTACGAGCAGTACTTC. This translates into CASSASGAKTYEQYF.